Below are 2 T cell receptor beta chains sequenced from a single sample in a study of blood T cell repertoires in COVID-19. Assay used: immunoSEQ multiplex PCR; TCRdb lists only in-frame clones, some missing. The sample lists tens of thousands of clones; 89% were seen once. Sequenced material: peripheral blood. The receptors shown here come from an elderly man with acute or convalescent COVID-19.

The V gene is TRBV10-3, the J gene TRBJ2-3; TRBD2 is a possible D gene (5 bases). CDR1 and CDR2 (germline): ENHRY, SYGVKD. V shed 4 bases and J shed 6 bases, with 5 bases lying between them. CDR3 length equals 11 residues. The CDR3 sequence is CAISGGDTQYF. For the CDR3, the DNA is TGTGCCATCAGTGGAGGGGATACGCAGTATTTT.

V usage is TRBV18 and J usage is TRBJ2-7; D is ambiguous. CDR1 KGHSH and CDR2 LQKENI come from the germline V gene. The CDR3 consists of 14 residues. Between the trimmed V and J ends, which lost 0 bases and 0 bases, there was a span of 6 bases. CDR3 nucleotide sequence: TGTGCCAGCTCACCACCGGGCCACTCCTACGAGCAGTACTTC. Translating it yields CASSPPGHSYEQYF.